A selection of T cell receptor beta chains follows, all from one sample in a study of cytomegalovirus exposure and HLA in healthy donors. Clones were read by immunoSEQ multiplex PCR, and TCRdb kept only the in-frame ones, dropping some. The sample includes around 70,000 clones, around 90% seen only once; the top ten take approximately 3.4%. Source material: PBMCs. These receptors originate from a man between 18 and 35 years old in good health and CMV-seronegative. CDR3s include the opening cysteine and the closing phenylalanine or tryptophan. A D gene is named only where the DNA matches it firmly. Clone size appears in some rows only: once, few, many, or a class for an expanded clone.

CALCRGGRKGNQPQHF	TGTGCCTTATGCCGGGGGGGGCGCAAAGGCAATCAGCCCCAGCATTTT	TRBV28	TRBJ1-5	NA	NA
CASSLTLVAYNEQFF	TGTGCCAGCAGCTTGACCCTAGTCGCCTACAATGAGCAGTTCTTC	TRBV5-8	TRBJ2-1	NA	NA
CASSLGTLAGLIYEQYF	TGTGCCAGCAGCTTAGGTACCCTAGCGGGCCTAATCTACGAGCAGTACTTC	TRBV11-1	TRBJ2-7	NA	TRBD2
CASSLAGAGDTQYF	TGTGCCAGCAGCTTGGCGGGAGCGGGAGATACGCAGTATTTT	TRBV7-2	TRBJ2-3	NA	TRBD2
CASSLRTGGPGELFF	TGTGCCAGCAGCTTAAGAACAGGGGGCCCCGGGGAGCTGTTTTTT	TRBV7-2	TRBJ2-2	NA	TRBD1
CASSPHLRSTNTGELFF	TGTGCTAGCAGCCCCCACCTGAGGAGCACGAACACCGGGGAGCTGTTTTTT	TRBV7-7	TRBJ2-2	NA	NA
CASSSTRQKQFF	TGTGCCAGCAGTTCGACCCGACAGAAGCAGTTCTTC	TRBV5-6	TRBJ2-1	NA	NA
CASSLSPRGPGANVLTF	TGTGCCAGCAGTTTATCCCCCAGGGGGCCTGGGGCCAACGTCCTGACTTTC	TRBV27	TRBJ2-6	NA	TRBD1
CASTRKRYGTEAFF	TGTGCCAGCACCCGCAAGAGGTACGGCACTGAAGCTTTCTTT	TRBV5-6	TRBJ1-1	NA	NA
CASRSGTGWLGGYEQYF	TGTGCCAGTAGAAGCGGGACAGGGTGGCTCGGGGGCTACGAGCAGTACTTC	TRBV19	TRBJ2-7	NA	TRBD1
CASSLDPSGNYEQYF	TGTGCCAGCAGCTTAGACCCTAGCGGGAACTACGAGCAGTACTTC	TRBV7-6	TRBJ2-7	NA	TRBD2
CASSLGRGGYQGGTFYEQYF	TGCGCCAGCAGCTTGGGTAGGGGAGGATACCAGGGGGGAACTTTCTACGAGCAGTACTTC	TRBV5-1	TRBJ2-7	once	NA
CASSNLDTQYF	TGTGCCAGCAGCAACTTGGATACGCAGTATTTT	TRBV4-2	TRBJ2-3	NA	NA
CASSDRGQAFDEQFF	TGCGCCAGCAGCGACAGGGGGCAGGCATTCGATGAGCAGTTCTTC	TRBV5-1	TRBJ2-1	once	TRBD1
CASNAGLYGYTF	TGTGCCAGCAACGCAGGCCTCTATGGCTACACCTTC	TRBV2	TRBJ1-2	NA	NA
CASSLGAGGYNEQFF	TGTGCCAGCAGCTTGGGAGCGGGAGGGTACAATGAGCAGTTCTTC	TRBV7-3	TRBJ2-1	once	TRBD2
CASSYSNRAPTYEQYF	TGTGCCAGCAGTTACTCTAATCGCGCCCCCACCTACGAGCAGTACTTC	TRBV6-5	TRBJ2-7	NA	NA
CAWNRDPGGEQYF	TGTGCCTGGAACCGGGACCCCGGGGGCGAGCAGTACTTC	TRBV30	TRBJ2-7	NA	NA
CASSRTGESSYEQYF	TGTGCCAGCAGCCGGACAGGGGAAAGCTCCTACGAGCAGTACTTC	TRBV6-1	TRBJ2-7	NA	TRBD1
CASSLLGPGELFF	TGCGCCAGCAGCTTACTAGGCCCCGGGGAGCTGTTTTTT	TRBV5-1	TRBJ2-2	NA	NA
CAWSVLSGQPQHF	TGTGCCTGGAGTGTACTTTCGGGACAGCCCCAGCATTTT	TRBV30	TRBJ1-5	NA	NA
CASSIRGSQYF	TGTGCCAGTAGTATCAGGGGGTCCCAGTACTTC	TRBV19	TRBJ2-5	NA	TRBD1
CASSASGTGGGVEQFF	TGTGCCAGCAGTGCTTCCGGGACAGGGGGCGGCGTTGAGCAGTTCTTC	TRBV27	TRBJ2-1	NA	TRBD1
CASSLGVGDSYEQYF	TGTGCCAGCAGCCTTGGTGTAGGGGACTCCTACGAGCAGTACTTC	TRBV7-8	TRBJ2-7	few	NA
CASSFYMGQGYEQYF	TGTGCCAGCAGTTTTTACATGGGACAGGGCTACGAGCAGTACTTC	TRBV7-2	TRBJ2-7	NA	TRBD1
CASSPGGETQYF	TGTGCCAGCAGTCCGGGGGGGGAGACCCAGTACTTC	TRBV2	TRBJ2-5	NA	TRBD2
CSTKRGSGEQFF	TGCAGCACTAAGCGGGGGTCAGGGGAGCAGTTCTTC	TRBV29-1	TRBJ2-1	NA	TRBD2
CASSWEGHRRGTIYF	TGTGCCAGCAGTTGGGAGGGTCACCGAAGGGGAACCATATATTTT	TRBV28	TRBJ1-3	NA	NA
CASSQVGTGIQPQHF	TGTGCCAGCAGCCAAGTCGGGACAGGGATTCAGCCCCAGCATTTT	TRBV4-2	TRBJ1-5	NA	TRBD1
CSGRTGLTDTQYF	TGCAGCGGCCGAACAGGGCTCACAGATACGCAGTATTTT	TRBV29-1	TRBJ2-3	NA	NA
CAWSLVGADTQYF	TGTGCCTGGAGTCTGGTGGGCGCAGATACGCAGTATTTT	TRBV30	TRBJ2-3	NA	NA
CASSFQGAAYEQYF	TGCGCCAGCAGTTTTCAGGGGGCTGCGTACGAGCAGTACTTC	TRBV5-1	TRBJ2-7	NA	TRBD1
CAISSSGDNEQFF	TGTGCCATCAGTAGTAGCGGGGACAATGAGCAGTTCTTC	TRBV10-3	TRBJ2-1	NA	TRBD2
CASTDGAPYEQYF	TGTGCCAGCACCGATGGGGCCCCCTACGAGCAGTACTTC	TRBV6-1	TRBJ2-7	NA	NA
CASSYSKLSSYNEQFF	TGTGCCAGCAGTTACTCGAAACTGAGCTCCTACAATGAGCAGTTCTTC	TRBV6-5	TRBJ2-1	NA	NA
CASSPDSFAYEQYF	TGTGCCAGCAGTCCCGACAGTTTTGCCTACGAGCAGTACTTC	TRBV7-6	TRBJ2-7	NA	NA
CASSSSRVTQYF	TGTGCCAGCAGTTCCTCTAGAGTTACGCAGTATTTT	TRBV27	TRBJ2-3	NA	NA
CASSSRQRSTDTQYF	TGTGCCAGCAGTTCACGTCAGAGGAGCACAGATACGCAGTATTTT	TRBV28	TRBJ2-3	NA	NA
CASSIMFDRAPGYTF	TGTGCCAGTAGTATCATGTTTGACAGGGCTCCTGGCTACACCTTC	TRBV19	TRBJ1-2	NA	TRBD1
CASSPWTSGTYEQYF	TGTGCCAGCAGCCCTTGGACTAGCGGAACCTACGAGCAGTACTTC	TRBV14	TRBJ2-7	NA	TRBD2
CASSLRSSGSPDTQYF	TGTGCCAGCAGCTTGAGGTCTAGCGGGTCCCCAGATACGCAGTATTTT	TRBV5-6	TRBJ2-3	NA	TRBD2
CASSPVAGVVNEQFF	TGTGCCAGCAGCCCAGTAGCGGGAGTGGTAAATGAGCAGTTCTTC	TRBV11-2	TRBJ2-1	NA	TRBD2
CASSQGWQGHTEAFF	TGCGCCAGCAGCCAAGGGTGGCAGGGGCACACTGAAGCTTTCTTT	TRBV4-3	TRBJ1-1	NA	NA
CASSSLGRASEQYF	TGTGCCAGCAGCTCCCTCGGGAGAGCCTCCGAGCAGTACTTC	TRBV7-3	TRBJ2-7	NA	NA
CASTQGALTEAFF	TGTGCCAGCACACAGGGGGCTCTCACTGAAGCTTTCTTT	TRBV6-6	TRBJ1-1	NA	TRBD1
CASSPLTRSSYNEQFF	TGCGCCAGCAGCCCCCTCACGCGGAGCTCCTACAATGAGCAGTTCTTC	TRBV5-1	TRBJ2-1	NA	NA
CASSFRATSYEQYF	TGTGCCAGCAGCTTTCGCGCTACTTCCTACGAGCAGTACTTC	TRBV5-6	TRBJ2-7	once	NA
CASSKTGILYEQYF	TGTGCCAGCAGTAAGACAGGGATTCTTTACGAGCAGTACTTC	TRBV6-1	TRBJ2-7	NA	TRBD1
CASSQAESTDTQYF	TGTGCCAGCAGCCAAGCGGAGTCGACAGATACGCAGTATTTT	TRBV4-2	TRBJ2-3	NA	NA
CAISESVHSNTGELFF	TGTGCCATCAGTGAGTCTGTGCACTCGAACACCGGGGAGCTGTTTTTT	TRBV10-3	TRBJ2-2	NA	NA